One and the same sample provided the 25 T cell receptor beta chains below, sequenced in a study of STAT5B mutations in CD4+ large granular lymphocyte leukemia. Profiled with immunoSEQ multiplex PCR; TCRdb holds only in-frame clones, not every one. This sample yields 20,000 or so clones, of which about four fifths are seen a single time; approximately 9% belongs to the top ten. The material sequenced was CD4+ T cells from blood buffy coats. The receptor source for this set is a human donor in good health.

J is TRBJ1-1 and V is TRBV6-5, with 12 bases identical to TRBD1. V trimming: 4 bases; J trimming: 6 bases; junction bases outside the gene matches: 9. This CDR3 is built from 16 residues. The germline V gene encodes CDR1 MNHEY and CDR2 SVGAGI. The CDR3 reads CASSLIPGQGAPEAFF. DNA of the CDR3: TGTGCCAGCAGTTTAATTCCGGGACAGGGGGCCCCTGAAGCTTTCTTT.

The chain employs TRBV6-1 and TRBJ1-2; D is perhaps TRBD1 (5 bases). Per the germline V gene, CDR1 is MNHNS and CDR2 is SASEGT. Trimming pared 2 bases from V and 5 bases from J, leaving 12 bases between. The CDR3 sequence is 14 residues long. The CDR3 protein is CASSELGHPYGYTF. Written as DNA, the CDR3 is TGTGCCAGCAGTGAACTGGGGCACCCTTATGGCTACACCTTC.

This clone has a single count. J is TRBJ2-6 and V is TRBV15; tentative D call: TRBD2 (6 bases). The CDR3 runs to 17 residues. Per the germline V gene, CDR1 is LNHNV and CDR2 is YYDKDF (reference sequence). The germline V and J ends were trimmed by 0 bases and 3 bases, with 12 bases remaining between them. CDR3 nucleotide sequence: TGTGCCACCAGCAGAGATGGGGCGGGGTTTGGGGCCAACGTCCTGACTTTC. The encoded protein is CATSRDGAGFGANVLTF.

This sequence joins TRBV7-2 and TRBJ2-3; a weak D match, TRBD2 (5 bases). The CDR3 is made up of 14 amino acids. V lost 5 bases to trimming and J lost 6 bases, with 15 bases between them. Germline V CDR1 and CDR2: SGHTA, FQGNSA. CDR3 in DNA: TGTGCCAGCAGCCCTGGGAGCGTAGTGGATACGCAGTATTTT. As protein: CASSPGSVVDTQYF.

The V gene is TRBV28, the J gene TRBJ2-7; tentatively, D is TRBD2 (7 bases). The CDR3 sequence is 16 residues long. The germline gives CDR1 MDHEN, CDR2 SYDVKM. Trimming removed 4 bases at V and 3 bases at J, with 19 bases between. CDR3 coding DNA: TGTGCCAGCAGTTACCGAGAGGGGGGGAACATCTACGAGCAGTACTTC. It yields the protein CASSYREGGNIYEQYF.

The chain carries TRBV7-2 and TRBJ1-1, with 7 bases aligning to TRBD1. The germline CDR1 and CDR2 sequences are SGHTA and FQGNSA. Trimming cost V 3 bases and J 1 base; bases outside gene matches: 5. The CDR3 runs 15 residues. The CDR3 bases are TGTGCCAGCAGCTTTTCGGGGACAGCGAACACTGAAGCTTTCTTT. It yields the protein CASSFSGTANTEAFF.

This chain links TRBV19 with TRBJ2-7; 8 positions match TRBD2. Germline V gene data show CDR1 as LNHDA and CDR2 as SQIVND (reference sequence). The CDR3 contains 15 residues. The V and J ends lost 4 bases and 4 bases, in that order; junction bases with no gene match: 9. CDR3: CASSTSAGARYEQYF. In nucleotides, the CDR3 is TGTGCCAGTAGTACATCAGCGGGAGCGAGGTACGAGCAGTACTTC.

This chain joins TRBV5-1 and TRBJ2-1, with unresolved D. Germline assignment: CDR1 SGHRS and CDR2 YFSETQ. The CDR3 consists of 12 residues. The V end lost 0 bases, the J end lost 6 bases, and 4 bases lay between the germline ends. CDR3 residues: CASSLVVNEQFF. Written as DNA, the CDR3 is TGCGCCAGCAGCTTGGTGGTCAATGAGCAGTTCTTC.

J is TRBJ1-5 and V is TRBV19; unclear D gene. From germline, CDR1 is LNHDA and CDR2 SQIVND (reference sequence). The CDR3 is 15 residues long. Trimming pared 2 bases from V and 3 bases from J, leaving 11 bases between. The CDR3 loop reads CASSITRATNQPQHF. The CDR3 DNA reads as TGTGCCAGTAGTATAACTAGGGCCACCAATCAGCCCCAGCATTTT.

V usage is TRBV30 and J usage is TRBJ2-3; TRBD2 matches 12 bases. Germline loops: CDR1 GTSNPN, CDR2 SVGIG (reference sequence). J lost 6 bases, V lost 3 bases, and 13 bases had no gene match. The CDR3 runs to 17 residues. CDR3 loop: CAWRGPGLAGKMDTQYF. The CDR3 DNA is TGTGCCTGGAGGGGCCCCGGACTAGCGGGAAAGATGGATACGCAGTATTTT.

This chain joins TRBV11-2 and TRBJ1-1; D not certain. Deletions cut 2 bases from V and 1 base from J, with 8 bases between. Germline assignment: CDR1 SGHAT and CDR2 FQNNGV. CDR3 length: 14 amino acids. The CDR3 sequence is CASSLKTENTEAFF. The DNA of the CDR3 is TGTGCCAGCAGCTTAAAAACAGAGAACACTGAAGCTTTCTTT.

The chain recombines TRBV10-3 with TRBJ2-3, with 8 nucleotides matching TRBD2. The CDR3 consists of 14 residues. V trimming: 9 bases; J trimming: 1 base; junction bases outside the gene matches: 6. From germline, CDR1 is ENHRY and CDR2 SYGVKD. CDR3 sequence (DNA): TGTGCCATATCTACTAGCGGAGGCACAGATACGCAGTATTTT. Translation gives CAISTSGGTDTQYF.

CDR3 nucleotides: TGTGCCAGCAGTTCGGGGGGGCTGGAGAGCAATCAGCCCCAGCATTTT. Its protein is CASSSGGLESNQPQHF. The chain combines TRBV28 with TRBJ1-5, with a possible D match to TRBD1 (6 bases). This CDR3 comprises 16 residues. Trimming left V 4 bases short and J 1 base short, with 14 bases between. Germline V gives CDR1 MDHEN, CDR2 SYDVKM.

The chain is built from TRBV28 and TRBJ2-7; 10 bases map to TRBD1. V was clipped by 7 bases and J by 4 bases; unmatched bases: 13. CDR3 length: 16 residues. Per germline, CDR1 MDHEN and CDR2 SYDVKM. CDR3: CASIPASTGGGYEQYF. For the CDR3, the DNA is TGTGCCAGCATTCCCGCCTCGACAGGGGGCGGGTACGAGCAGTACTTC.

The chain links TRBV5-1 to TRBJ2-7; a possible D gene is TRBD1 (6 bases). The ends were cut back, 4 bases at V and 2 bases at J, with 13 bases in the middle. The CDR3 sequence is 14 residues long. Per germline, CDR1 SGHRS and CDR2 YFSETQ. In DNA, the CDR3 is TGCGCCAGCAGCATACAGGGTACGGCCTACGAGCAGTACTTC. Protein product: CASSIQGTAYEQYF. The whole variable domain, filled in from reference TRBV5-1 and TRBJ2-7, reads KAGVTQTPRYLIKTRGQQVTLSCSPISGHRSVSWYQQTPGQGLQFLFEYFSETQRNKGNFPGRFSGRQFSNSRSEMNVSTLELGDSALYLCASSIQGTAYEQYFGPGTRLTVT.

The genes are TRBV5-1 and TRBJ2-7; D gene ambiguous. Looked up from germline, CDR1 is SGHRS and CDR2 is YFSETQ. There are 13 residues in the CDR3. V shed 0 bases and J shed 9 bases, with 13 bases lying between them. CDR3: CASSLATPEVQYF. The CDR3 bases are TGCGCCAGCAGCTTGGCGACCCCAGAGGTGCAGTACTTC.

The chain is built from TRBV5-6 and TRBJ2-7; a weak D match, TRBD2 (7 bases). Trimming took off 6 bases at V and 5 bases at J, with 18 bases between the two ends. CDR1 and CDR2 (germline): SGHDT, YYEEEE. CDR3 length: 14 residues. The CDR3 nucleotides read TGTGCCAGCACCCTCGGGGGGCAGGCCCACGAGCAGTACTTC. Protein product: CASTLGGQAHEQYF.

V gene TRBV28 combines with J gene TRBJ1-1; maybe TRBD1 (5 bases). The CDR3 extends over 12 amino acids. CDR1 is MDHEN and CDR2 is SYDVKM in the germline V gene. Trimming stripped 4 bases from V and 11 bases from J, with 14 bases between. CDR3 DNA: TGTGCCAGCAGTTCCCGCGTCGGGGCTGCTTTCTTT. Its translation: CASSSRVGAAFF.

This rearrangement joins TRBV4-1 to TRBJ1-1; D gene uncertain. The CDR3 consists of 15 residues. Germline V gene sequence: CDR1 MGHRA, CDR2 YSYEKL. V was trimmed by 0 bases and J by 0 bases, leaving 8 bases between them. This chain's CDR3 is CASSQDRTLNTEAFF. The CDR3 region has the DNA TGCGCCAGCAGCCAAGATAGAACACTGAACACTGAAGCTTTCTTT.

The V call is TRBV11-2, the J call TRBJ2-5; D possibly corresponds to TRBD1 (6 bases). V was pared by 2 bases and J by 1 base, with 8 bases between. CDR1 is SGHAT, CDR2 FQNNGV, per germline. The CDR3 spans 14 residues. The CDR3 loop reads CASSLNRVQETQYF. As DNA, the CDR3 is TGTGCCAGCAGCTTAAACAGGGTCCAAGAGACCCAGTACTTC.

This chain links TRBV4-3 with TRBJ2-7; D perhaps matches TRBD1 (5 bases). Between the trimmed V and J ends, which lost 0 bases and 5 bases, there was a span of 14 bases. Germline V gene sequence: CDR1 LGHNA, CDR2 YSLEER. This CDR3 has 15 residues. CDR3 loop: CASSQDRKRGDEQYF. In nucleotides, the CDR3 is TGCGCCAGCAGCCAAGATAGGAAAAGGGGCGACGAGCAGTACTTC.

This clone has more than one count but fewer than ten. The chain joins TRBV30 to TRBJ1-1, with D uncertain. Per germline, CDR1 GTSNPN and CDR2 SVGIG (reference sequence). V gave up 3 bases and J gave up 4 bases, with 6 bases separating them. This CDR3 comprises 11 residues. This CDR3 is CAWRVITEAFF. The CDR3 DNA sequence: TGTGCCTGGAGGGTAATCACTGAAGCTTTCTTT. Supplemented by reference TRBV30 and TRBJ1-1, the full variable domain reads SQTIHQWPATLVQPVGSPLSLECTVEGTSNPNLYWYRQAAGRGLQLLFYSVGIGQISSEVPQNLSASRPQDRQFILSSKKLLLSDSGFYLCAWRVITEAFFGQGTRLTVV.

The chain uses TRBV18 and TRBJ2-7; D call uncertain. With 1 base removed from V and 2 bases from J, the gap between germline ends came to 6 bases. The CDR3 is 13 residues long. Germline CDR1 and CDR2: KGHSH and LQKENI. CDR3 region: CASSPQRAYEQYF. CDR3 sequence (DNA): TGTGCCAGCTCACCACAGAGAGCCTACGAGCAGTACTTC. Based on the CDR3 plus reference TRBV18 and TRBJ2-7, the full variable domain is NAGVMQNPRHLVRRRGQEARLRCSPMKGHSHVYWYRQLPEEGLKFMVYLQKENIIDESGMPKERFSAEFPKEGPSILRIQQVVRGDSAAYFCASSPQRAYEQYFGPGTRLTVT.

The chain carries TRBV5-1 and TRBJ2-7, with 10 bases that match TRBD2. The germline V gene encodes CDR1 SGHRS and CDR2 YFSETQ. The CDR3 consists of 14 residues. J was trimmed by 5 bases and V by 4 bases; bases with no gene match: 6. The CDR3: CASSVSGGAHEQYF. Written as DNA, the CDR3 is TGCGCCAGCAGCGTAAGCGGGGGGGCCCACGAGCAGTACTTC.

This rearrangement joins TRBV19 to TRBJ1-2; D is unresolved. The CDR3 consists of 14 residues. V lost 5 bases and J lost 8, with 18 bases in between. Germline assignment: CDR1 LNHDA and CDR2 SQIVND (reference sequence). The CDR3 coding sequence is TGTGCCAGTAGTTCCCCGGACCGCCGAGGGGGCTACACCTTC. It is translated as CASSSPDRRGGYTF.